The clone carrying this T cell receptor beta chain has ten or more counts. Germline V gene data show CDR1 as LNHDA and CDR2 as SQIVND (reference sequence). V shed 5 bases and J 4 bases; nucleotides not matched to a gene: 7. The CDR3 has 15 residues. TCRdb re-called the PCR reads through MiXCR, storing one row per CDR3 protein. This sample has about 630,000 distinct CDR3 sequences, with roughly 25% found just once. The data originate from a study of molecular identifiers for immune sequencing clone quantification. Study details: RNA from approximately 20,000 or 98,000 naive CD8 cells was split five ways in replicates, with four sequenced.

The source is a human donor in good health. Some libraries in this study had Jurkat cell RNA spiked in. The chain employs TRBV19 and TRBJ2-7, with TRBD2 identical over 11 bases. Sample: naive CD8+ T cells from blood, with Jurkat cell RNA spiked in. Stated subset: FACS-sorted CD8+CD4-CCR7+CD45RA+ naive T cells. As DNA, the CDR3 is TGTGCCAGTAGTCCCGGGACTAGCGGAGAGTACGAGCAGTACTTC. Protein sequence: CASSPGTSGEYEQYF.